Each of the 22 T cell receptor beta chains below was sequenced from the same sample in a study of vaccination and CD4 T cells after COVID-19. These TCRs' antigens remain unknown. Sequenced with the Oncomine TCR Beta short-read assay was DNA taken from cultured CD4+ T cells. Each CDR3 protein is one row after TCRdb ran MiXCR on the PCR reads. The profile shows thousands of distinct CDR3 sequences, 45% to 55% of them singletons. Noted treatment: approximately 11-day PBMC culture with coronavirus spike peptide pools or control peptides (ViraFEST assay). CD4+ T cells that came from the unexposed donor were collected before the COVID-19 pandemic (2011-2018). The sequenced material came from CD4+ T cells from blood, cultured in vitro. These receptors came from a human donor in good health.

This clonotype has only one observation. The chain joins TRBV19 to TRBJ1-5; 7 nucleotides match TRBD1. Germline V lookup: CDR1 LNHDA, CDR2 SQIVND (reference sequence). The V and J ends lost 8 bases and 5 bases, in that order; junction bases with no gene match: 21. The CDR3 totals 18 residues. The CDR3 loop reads CASFPKGLLDRLDQPQHF. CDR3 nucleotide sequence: TGTGCCAGTTTTCCCAAAGGGCTACTGGACAGGCTAGATCAGCCCCAGCATTTT. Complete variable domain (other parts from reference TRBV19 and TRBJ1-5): DGGITQSPKYLFRKEGQNVTLSCEQNLNHDAMYWYRQDPGQGLRLIYYSQIVNDFQKGDIAEGYSVSREKKESFPLTVTSAQKNPTAFYLCASFPKGLLDRLDQPQHFGDGTRLSIL.

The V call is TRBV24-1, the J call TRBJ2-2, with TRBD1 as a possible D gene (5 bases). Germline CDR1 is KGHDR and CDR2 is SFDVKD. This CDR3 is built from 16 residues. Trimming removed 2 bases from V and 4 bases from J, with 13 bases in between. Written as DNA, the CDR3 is TGTGCCACCAGTGATTCCGCGTGGGGCTCCACCGGGGAGCTGTTTTTT. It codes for CATSDSAWGSTGELFF.

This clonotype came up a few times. The chain's CDR3 is CSAVDPGGDYYEQYF. The CDR3, as DNA: TGCAGTGCCGTGGACCCGGGGGGGGACTACTACGAGCAGTACTTC. The chain recombines TRBV20-1 with TRBJ2-7, with 8 bases aligning to TRBD2. Per the germline V gene, CDR1 is DFQATT and CDR2 is SNEGSKA (reference sequence). This CDR3 has 15 amino acids. J lost 3 bases, V lost 6 bases, and 13 bases had no gene match.

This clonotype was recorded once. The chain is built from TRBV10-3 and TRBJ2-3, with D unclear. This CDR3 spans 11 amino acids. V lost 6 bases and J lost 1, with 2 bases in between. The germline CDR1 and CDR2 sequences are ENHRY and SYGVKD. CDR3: CAISRTDTQYF. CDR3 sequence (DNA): TGTGCCATCAGCCGCACAGATACGCAGTATTTT.

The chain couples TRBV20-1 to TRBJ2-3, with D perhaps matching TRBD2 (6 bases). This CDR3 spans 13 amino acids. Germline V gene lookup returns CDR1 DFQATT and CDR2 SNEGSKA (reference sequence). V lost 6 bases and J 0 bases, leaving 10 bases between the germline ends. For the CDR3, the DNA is TGCAGTGCCATAGCGGATAGCACAGATACGCAGTATTTT. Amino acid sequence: CSAIADSTDTQYF.

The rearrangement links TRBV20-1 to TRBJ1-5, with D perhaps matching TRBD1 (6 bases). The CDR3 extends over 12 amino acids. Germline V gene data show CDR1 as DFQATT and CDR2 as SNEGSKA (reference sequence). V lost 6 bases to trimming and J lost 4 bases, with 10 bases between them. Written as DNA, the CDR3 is TGCAGTGCAGGGGGGGATAATCAGCCCCAGCATTTT. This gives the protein CSAGGDNQPQHF.

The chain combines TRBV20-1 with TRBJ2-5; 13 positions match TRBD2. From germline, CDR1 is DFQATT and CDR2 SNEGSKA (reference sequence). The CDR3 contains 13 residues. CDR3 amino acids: CSPLAGGLETQYF. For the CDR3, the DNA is TGCAGCCCACTAGCGGGGGGGCTGGAGACCCAGTACTTC.

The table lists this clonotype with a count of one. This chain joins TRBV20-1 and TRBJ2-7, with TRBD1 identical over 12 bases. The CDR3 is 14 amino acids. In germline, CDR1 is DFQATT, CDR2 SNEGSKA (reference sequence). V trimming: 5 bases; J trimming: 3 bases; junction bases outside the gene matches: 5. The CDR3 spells CSAEGTGGYYEQYF. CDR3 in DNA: TGCAGTGCTGAGGGGACAGGGGGCTACTACGAGCAGTACTTC.

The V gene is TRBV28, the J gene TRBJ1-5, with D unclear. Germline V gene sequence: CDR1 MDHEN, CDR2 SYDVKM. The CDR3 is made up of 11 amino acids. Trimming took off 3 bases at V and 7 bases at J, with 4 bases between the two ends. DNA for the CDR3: TGTGCCAGCAGTTTCAGGCAGCCCCAGCATTTT. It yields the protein CASSFRQPQHF.

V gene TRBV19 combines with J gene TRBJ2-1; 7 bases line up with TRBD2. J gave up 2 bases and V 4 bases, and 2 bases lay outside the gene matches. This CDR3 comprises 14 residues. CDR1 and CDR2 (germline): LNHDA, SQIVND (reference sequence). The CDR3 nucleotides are TGTGCCAGTAGTAGCGGGAGCCCCTACAATGAGCAGTTCTTC. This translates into CASSSGSPYNEQFF.

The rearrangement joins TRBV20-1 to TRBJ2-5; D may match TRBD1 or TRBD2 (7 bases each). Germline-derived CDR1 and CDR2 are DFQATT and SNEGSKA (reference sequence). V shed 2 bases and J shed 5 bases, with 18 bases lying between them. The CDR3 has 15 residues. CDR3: CSARNRQGGEETQYF. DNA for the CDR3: TGCAGTGCTAGAAACCGACAGGGAGGGGAGGAGACCCAGTACTTC.

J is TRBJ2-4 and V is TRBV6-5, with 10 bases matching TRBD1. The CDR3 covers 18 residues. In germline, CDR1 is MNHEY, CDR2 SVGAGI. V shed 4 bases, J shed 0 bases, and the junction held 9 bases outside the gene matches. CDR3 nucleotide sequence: TGTGCCAGCAGTTCTTACTCCGGGACAGGGGTAGCCAAAAACATTCAGTACTTC. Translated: CASSSYSGTGVAKNIQYF.

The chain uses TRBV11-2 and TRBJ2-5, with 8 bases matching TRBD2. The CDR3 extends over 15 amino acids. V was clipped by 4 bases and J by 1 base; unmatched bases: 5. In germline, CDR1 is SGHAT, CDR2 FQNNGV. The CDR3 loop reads CASSYNSGTQETQYF. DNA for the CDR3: TGTGCCAGCAGCTACAATAGCGGGACCCAAGAGACCCAGTACTTC.

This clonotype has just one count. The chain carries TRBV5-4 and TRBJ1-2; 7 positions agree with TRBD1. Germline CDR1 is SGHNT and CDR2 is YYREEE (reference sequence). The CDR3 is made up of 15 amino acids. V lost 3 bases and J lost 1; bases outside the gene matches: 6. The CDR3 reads CASSSGTAGNYGYTF. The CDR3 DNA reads TGTGCCAGCAGCTCCGGGACAGCTGGTAACTATGGCTACACCTTC.

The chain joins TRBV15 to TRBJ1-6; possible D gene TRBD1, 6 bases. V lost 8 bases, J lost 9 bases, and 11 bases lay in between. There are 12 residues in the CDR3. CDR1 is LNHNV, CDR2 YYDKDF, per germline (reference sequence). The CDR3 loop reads CATSGAGSPLHF. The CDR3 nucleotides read TGTGCCACCTCGGGGGCAGGTTCACCCCTCCACTTT.

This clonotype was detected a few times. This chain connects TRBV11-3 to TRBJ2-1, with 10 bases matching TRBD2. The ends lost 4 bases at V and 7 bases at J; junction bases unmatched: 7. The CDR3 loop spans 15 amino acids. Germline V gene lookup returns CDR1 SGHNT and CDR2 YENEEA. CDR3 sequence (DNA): TGTGCCAGCAGCTCTGGTAGCGGGGGGAGGAATGAGCAGTTCTTC. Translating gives CASSSGSGGRNEQFF.

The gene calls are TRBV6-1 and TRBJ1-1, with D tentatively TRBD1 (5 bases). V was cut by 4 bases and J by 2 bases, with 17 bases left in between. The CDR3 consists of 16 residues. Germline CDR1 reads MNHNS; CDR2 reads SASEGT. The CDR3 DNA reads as TGTGCCAGCAGTGCGGTGGTAGGGGCTAAAAACACTGAAGCTTTCTTT. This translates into CASSAVVGAKNTEAFF.

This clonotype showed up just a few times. CDR3 in amino acids: CASSLGVAGETQYF. The CDR3 DNA is TGTGCCAGCAGCTTAGGGGTAGCGGGAGAGACCCAGTACTTC. J is TRBJ2-5 and V is TRBV7-8, with 7 bases that match TRBD2. The CDR3 has 14 amino acids. Per the germline V gene, CDR1 is SGHVS and CDR2 is FQNEAQ. Trimming took 1 base from V and 4 from J; bases not matched to a gene: 3.

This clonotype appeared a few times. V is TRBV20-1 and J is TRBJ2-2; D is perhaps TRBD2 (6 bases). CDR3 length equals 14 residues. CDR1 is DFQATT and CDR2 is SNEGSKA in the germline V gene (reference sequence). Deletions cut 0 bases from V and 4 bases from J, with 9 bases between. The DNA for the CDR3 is TGCAGTGCTAGAGACTGGCGGGGCACCGGGGAGCTGTTTTTT. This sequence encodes CSARDWRGTGELFF.

CDR3 nucleotides: TGTGCCAGCAGCTTGTCGGGGGGGCTAGCGGAGACCCAGTACTTC. It codes for CASSLSGGLAETQYF. V and J are TRBV5-4 and TRBJ2-5; 8 bases fit TRBD2. Germline V gene data show CDR1 as SGHNT and CDR2 as YYREEE (reference sequence). V trimming: 1 base; J trimming: 5 bases; junction bases outside the gene matches: 7. This CDR3 is 15 amino acids long.

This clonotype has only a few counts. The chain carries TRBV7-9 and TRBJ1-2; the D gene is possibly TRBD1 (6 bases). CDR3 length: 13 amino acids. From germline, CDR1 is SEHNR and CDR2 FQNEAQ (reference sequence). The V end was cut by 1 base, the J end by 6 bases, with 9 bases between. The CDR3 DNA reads TGTGCCAGCAGCTTAGGGACAGTGGATGGCTACACCTTC. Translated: CASSLGTVDGYTF. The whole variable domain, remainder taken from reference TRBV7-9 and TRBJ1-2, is DTGVSQNPRHKITKRGQNVTFRCDPISEHNRLYWYRQTLGQGPEFLTYFQNEAQLEKSRLLSDRFSAERPKGSFSTLEIQRTEQGDSAMYLCASSLGTVDGYTFGSGTRLTVV.

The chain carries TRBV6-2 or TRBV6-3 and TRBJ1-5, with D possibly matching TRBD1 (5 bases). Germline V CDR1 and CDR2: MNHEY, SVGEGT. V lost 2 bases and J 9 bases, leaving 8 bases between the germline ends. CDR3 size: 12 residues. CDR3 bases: TGTGCCAGCAGTTACGGGGGATCGCCCCAGCATTTT. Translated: CASSYGGSPQHF.